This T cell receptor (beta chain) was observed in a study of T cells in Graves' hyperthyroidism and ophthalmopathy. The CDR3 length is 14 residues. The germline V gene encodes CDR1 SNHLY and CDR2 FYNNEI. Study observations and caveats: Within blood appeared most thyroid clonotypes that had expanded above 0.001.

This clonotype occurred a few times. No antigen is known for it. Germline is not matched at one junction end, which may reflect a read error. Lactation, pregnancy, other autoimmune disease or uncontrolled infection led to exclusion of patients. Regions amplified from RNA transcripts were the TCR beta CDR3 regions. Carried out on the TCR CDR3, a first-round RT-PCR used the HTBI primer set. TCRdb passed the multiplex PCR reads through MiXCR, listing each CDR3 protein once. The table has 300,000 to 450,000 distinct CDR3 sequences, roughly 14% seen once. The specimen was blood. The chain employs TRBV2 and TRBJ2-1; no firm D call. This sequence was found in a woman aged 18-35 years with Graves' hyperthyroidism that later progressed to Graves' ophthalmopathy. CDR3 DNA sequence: TGTGCCCGCAGTGAAGAGGTAGGGATGAATGAGCAGTTCTTC. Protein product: CARSEEVGMNEQFF.